This T cell receptor beta chain appears in the sequencing data of a study of T cell responses to AZD1222 COVID-19 vaccine. Profiled with immunoSEQ multiplex PCR; TCRdb holds only in-frame clones, not every one. The data contain over 90,000 clones, roughly 87% of them singletons. This TCR derives from an adult in good health. Sequencing used peripheral blood, obtained on day 0 of AZD1222 vaccination.

The DNA of the CDR3 is TGTGCCAGCAGTGTTGCGGACAGTTCCAGGTCCCAGCATTTT. Its translation is CASSVADSSRSQHF. The V and J genes are TRBV2 and TRBJ1-5; D possibly corresponds to TRBD1 (6 bases). Germline assignment: CDR1 SNHLY and CDR2 FYNNEI. Trimming removed 4 bases from V and 11 bases from J, with 18 bases in between. The length of the CDR3 is 14 residues.